This TCR beta chain comes out of a study of glioma-infiltrating T cells. Many counts were recorded for this clonotype. Its cognate antigen is unknown. V gave up 0 bases and J gave up 7 bases, with 10 bases separating them. CDR3 length: 15 amino acids. The germline V gene encodes CDR1 MGHRA and CDR2 YSYEKL. General study findings and limits: Very few CDR3 sequences were shared between tissue and blood.

Using RNA template, CDR3s of TCR alpha and beta were amplified with iRepertoire arm-PCR. TCRdb re-called the multiplex PCR reads with MiXCR, one entry per CDR3 protein. The repertoire holds around 190,000 distinct CDR3 sequences, about 46% seen once, with roughly 5.2% in the top ten. The sequencing input was glioma tissue, nonneoplastic brain tissue, or PBMCs (not recorded which). This TCR was recovered from a human donor with low-grade glioma or glioblastoma, undergoing nonglioma brain surgery, or in good health (not recorded which). V gene TRBV4-1 combines with J gene TRBJ1-6; D is uncertain. CDR3 DNA: TGCGCCAGCAGCCAAGATGATGGCGGAAATTCACCCCTCCACTTT. It translates to CASSQDDGGNSPLHF.